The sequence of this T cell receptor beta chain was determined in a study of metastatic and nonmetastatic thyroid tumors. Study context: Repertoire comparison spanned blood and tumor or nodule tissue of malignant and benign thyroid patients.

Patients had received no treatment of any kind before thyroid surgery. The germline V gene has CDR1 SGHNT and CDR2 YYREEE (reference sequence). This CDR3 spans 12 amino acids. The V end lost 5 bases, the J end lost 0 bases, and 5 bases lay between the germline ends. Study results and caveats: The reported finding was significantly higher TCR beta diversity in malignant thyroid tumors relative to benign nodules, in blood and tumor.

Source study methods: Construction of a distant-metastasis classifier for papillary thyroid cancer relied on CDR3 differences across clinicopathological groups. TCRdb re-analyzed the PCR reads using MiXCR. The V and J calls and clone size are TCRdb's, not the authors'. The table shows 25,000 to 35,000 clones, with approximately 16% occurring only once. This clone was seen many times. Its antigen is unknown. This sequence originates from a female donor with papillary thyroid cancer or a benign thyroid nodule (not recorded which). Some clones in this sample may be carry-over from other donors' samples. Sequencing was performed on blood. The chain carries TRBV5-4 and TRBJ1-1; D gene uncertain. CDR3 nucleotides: TGTGCCAGCAGGGGGATGAACACTGAAGCTTTCTTT. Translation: CASRGMNTEAFF.